One sample yielded the 9 T cell receptor beta chains listed below, sequenced in a study of vaccination effects on CD4 cells after COVID-19. It was after 10 days of culture that CD4+ T cells were isolated. The vaccine given was either BNT162b2 or mRNA-1273, in two doses. The assay was immunoSEQ multiplex PCR, and TCRdb's table has in-frame clones only and misses some. The table records tens of thousands of clones, around 69% of them present only once. These receptors' targets are unknown. This sample comprised CD4+ T cells from PBMCs cultured without peptide, obtained after COVID-19 vaccination. These receptors all stem from a human donor who received a COVID-19 vaccine.

The rearrangement joins TRBV7-2 to TRBJ2-2; 12 bases map to TRBD2. Germline loops: CDR1 SGHTA, CDR2 FQGNSA. The V and J ends lost 4 bases and 2 bases, in that order; junction bases with no gene match: 5. The CDR3 has 17 amino acids. In DNA, the CDR3 is TGTGCCAGCAGCTCGGGACTAGCGGGTCTTAACACCGGGGAGCTGTTTTTT. This codes for CASSSGLAGLNTGELFF.

J is TRBJ1-3 and V is TRBV18; D call uncertain. The V gene's germline CDR1 is KGHSH and CDR2 LQKENI. CDR3 size: 16 residues. The V end lost 3 bases, the J end lost 3 bases, and 15 bases lay between the germline ends. The CDR3: CASSPRSQVDGNTIYF. CDR3 bases: TGTGCCAGCTCACCGCGGTCTCAGGTTGATGGAAACACCATATATTTT.

The rearrangement links TRBV24-1 to TRBJ2-2, with D perhaps TRBD1 (6 bases). The CDR3 runs to 17 residues. V shed 4 bases and J shed 7 bases, with 21 bases lying between them. Germline V gene lookup returns CDR1 KGHDR and CDR2 SFDVKD. This CDR3 is CATSDLRDTLNGGELFF. The CDR3 DNA follows: TGTGCCACCAGTGACCTCCGGGACACCCTCAACGGCGGGGAGCTGTTTTTT.

This clone was observed a single time. The rearrangement uses TRBV6-6 and TRBJ1-6; D gene ambiguous. Germline lookup yields CDR1 MNHNY and CDR2 SVGAGI (reference sequence). This CDR3 spans 15 amino acids. Trimming cost V 5 bases and J 0 bases, with 8 bases left between them. The CDR3 region is CASSTAYSYNSPLHF. The CDR3 nucleotides are TGTGCCAGCAGTACGGCCTACTCCTATAATTCACCCCTCCACTTT.

This clone has only a few counts. V and J are TRBV24-1 and TRBJ2-1, with 8 bases lining up with TRBD1. V trimming: 4 bases; J trimming: 5 bases; junction bases outside the gene matches: 15. This CDR3 is built from 18 residues. Germline V lookup: CDR1 KGHDR, CDR2 SFDVKD. CDR3 residues: CATSDPNRGQGYHNEQFF. DNA for the CDR3: TGTGCCACCAGTGACCCCAACCGAGGACAGGGATATCACAATGAGCAGTTCTTC.

CDR3 in amino acids: CASSLGRGEAWAKNIQYF. The CDR3 DNA reads TGCGCCAGCAGCTTGGGCCGAGGGGAGGCTTGGGCCAAAAACATTCAGTACTTC. The chain joins TRBV5-1 to TRBJ2-4; possible D gene TRBD2, 6 bases. The germline V gene encodes CDR1 SGHRS and CDR2 YFSETQ. The CDR3 contains 18 residues. V lost 0 bases, J lost 1 base, and 17 bases lay in between.

The rearrangement links TRBV19 to TRBJ2-2; TRBD1 aligns across 11 bases. Per germline, CDR1 LNHDA and CDR2 SQIVND (reference sequence). This CDR3 is 15 amino acids long. The ends lost 3 bases at V and 5 bases at J; junction bases unmatched: 2. For the CDR3, the DNA is TGTGCCAGTAGTATTTGGGACAGGGGGACCGGGGAGCTGTTTTTT. It translates to CASSIWDRGTGELFF.

This clone has just a few counts. The chain couples TRBV6-2 or TRBV6-3 to TRBJ2-2, with 8 bases lining up with TRBD2. This CDR3 contains 16 residues. The germline gives CDR1 MNHEY, CDR2 SVGEGT. V dropped 2 bases and J dropped 1; count of bases not matched to a gene: 3. The CDR3 DNA reads as TGTGCCAGCAGTTACGGCGGGGGGTTGAACACCGGGGAGCTGTTTTTT. Its protein product is CASSYGGGLNTGELFF.

The sample holds a few counts of this clone. The genes are TRBV6-2 or TRBV6-3 and TRBJ1-2; a possible D gene is TRBD1 (5 bases). The CDR3 is 15 amino acids. The V end lost 5 bases, the J end lost 5 bases, and 18 bases lay between the germline ends. Germline CDR1 is MNHEY and CDR2 is SVGEGT. CDR3 sequence reads: CASSQPLQDRYGYTF. DNA for the CDR3: TGTGCCAGCAGTCAACCGTTACAGGATCGGTATGGCTACACCTTC.